The T cell receptor (beta chain) under discussion was sequenced for a study of T-cell reconstitution after alpha-beta-depleted transplantation in children. Unique molecular identifiers were used to barcode this TCRbeta library. TCRdb reanalysed the PCR reads using MiXCR and keeps one entry per CDR3 protein. The table lists around 370,000 distinct CDR3 sequences, about a tenth of them singletons, with more than 2% in the top ten. The germline CDR1 and CDR2 sequences are KGHSH and LQKENI. Trimming took off 5 bases at V and 4 bases at J, with 11 bases between the two ends. The CDR3 runs 13 residues. The source of this sequence is a human donor who donated a stem cell graft to a child with acute lymphoblastic leukemia. The chain links TRBV18 to TRBJ1-2; D gene uncertain. Sequenced here: PBMCs from the stem cell graft donor, sampled from the stem cell graft. The DNA for the CDR3 is TGTGCCAGCTCAGGTGCCTGGACCTATGGCTACACCTTC. As protein: CASSGAWTYGYTF.